This section outlines one T cell receptor beta chain sequence together with its context. The clone's antigen remains unknown. Base quality data are lacking; no much larger clone is found one base away. These data originate in a study of cytomegalovirus exposure and HLA in healthy donors (TCRdb year 2017). In terms of the full investigation: A later analysis indicated that the 130 or so validation repertoires were generated on the platform also employed for the approximately 700 repertoires of the first cohort. The study was designed to test whether signatures of past pathogen exposure could be identified by cataloging public T cell receptors. Along with the approximately 620-subject first cohort, a separate validation cohort of over 90 different subjects was used. The study combined high-throughput TCR immunosequencing, statistical association of individual TCRs with disease status, and machine learning to predict cytomegalovirus infection status.

The library was obtained by the immunoSEQ multiplex PCR assay. The authors' analysis ran thus. A statistical classification framework was developed to diagnose cytomegalovirus status using the catalog of TCR beta chain sequences. The table comes from immuneACCESS by way of TCRdb, which keeps in-frame sequences with V and J called. Part of the clones is missing from these tables; in studies checked, under half for an unresolved V gene and the rest for unknown reasons. V and J calls and clone size follow that table, whereas D and trimming were derived from the DNA. The sample table shows about 160,000 clones, and over 80% are seen once. The leading ten clones occupy 2% to 2.5% of the sample. V loses 2 bases at its end and J loses 4 bases; junction bases beyond the gene matches: 6. In the germline V gene, CDR1 corresponds to SGHDT and CDR2 to YYEEEE. The CDR3 spans 15 residues, from the cysteine through the phenylalanine. Only CDR3 DNA remains: 45 bases, in frame from the first base.

Separate from the roughly 650-subject first cohort, the validation cohort of 120 subjects was the group to which the donors belonged. Broad study findings and their caveats: Of the cluster scores, roughly 93% were above 0 in a later analysis, which found that TCRs clustered in the first cohort also tended to co-occur in the 120 validation repertoires. A later analysis had no HLA typing for the validation cohort, so co-occurrence there was scored across all 110 or so repertoires. A few of the identified cytomegalovirus-associated TCR beta chains were confirmed in vitro to be specific for cytomegalovirus antigens. The study listed 164 TCR beta chains as associated with cytomegalovirus. The classifier was reported to diagnose cytomegalovirus status with high specificity and sensitivity in both the original and validation cohorts. It was suggested by the authors that the approach could potentially be generalized to other disease states and immunological phenotypes. Most TCR sequences were observed very rarely across donors, whereas some public TCRs were present in many individuals.

What was sequenced was PBMCs. The clonotype comes from a man under 40 in good health and CMV-seropositive. The chain joins TRBV5-6 to TRBJ1-5; 7 of the junction bases match TRBD1. The nucleotide sequence reads TGTGCCAGCAGCTTCACCGGGACAGTGAATCAGCCCCAGCATTTT. This encodes CASSFTGTVNQPQHF. The CDR3, completed at both ends by the reference TRBV5-6 and TRBJ1-5 genes, gives the full variable domain DAGVTQSPTHLIKTRGQQVTLRCSPKSGHDTVSWYQQALGQGPQFIFQYYEEEERQRGNFPDRFSGHQFPNYSSELNVNALLLGDSALYLCASSFTGTVNQPQHFGDGTRLSIL.